This T cell receptor beta chain derives from a study of blood T cell repertoires in COVID-19. TCRdb's table, derived via immunoSEQ multiplex PCR, lists solely in-frame clones and lacks some. The repertoire has about 250,000 clones, approximately 89% of them found once; the top ten carry about 3.4%. Germline assignment: CDR1 SGHNT and CDR2 YYREEE (reference sequence). V was pared by 5 bases and J by 7 bases, with 15 bases between. The CDR3 loop spans 14 amino acids. The sample was PBMCs or T cells enriched from blood (not recorded which). The TCR was taken from a woman in her thirties or forties who had been exposed to COVID-19. The chain uses TRBV5-4 and TRBJ1-4; D is perhaps TRBD1 (5 bases). Here the CDR3 reads CASSQGTRTEKLFF. Written as DNA, the CDR3 is TGTGCCAGCAGTCAGGGTACCCGGACTGAAAAACTGTTTTTT.